The source of this T cell receptor (beta chain) is a study of blood T cell repertoires in COVID-19. Study overall: Sources were T cells, B-cell-depleted T cells, or PBMCs; the material itself was cDNA or gDNA.

The repertoire was sequenced with immunoSEQ multiplex PCR; TCRdb's copy has only in-frame clones and lacks some. The sample carries roughly 390,000 clones, 70% to 90% recorded once. Patients from Seattle were sampled longitudinally, starting during active infection. Material: peripheral blood. The clonotype originates from a woman aged 30 to 39 with COVID-19, enrolled during active disease.

CDR3 nucleotide sequence: TGTGCCAGCAGCTTAAGCGGGCGGTCTATGAAGACCCAGTACTTC. Amino acids: CASSLSGRSMKTQYF. V is TRBV7-9 and J is TRBJ2-5, with D tentatively TRBD2 (6 bases). The ends were cut back, 2 bases at V and 6 bases at J, with 16 bases in the middle. In germline, CDR1 is SEHNR, CDR2 FQNEAQ (reference sequence). This CDR3 comprises 15 residues.